This record concerns one TCR beta chain sequence. Naive-designated CD8 cells lacked CD45RO, were positively enriched for CCR7, and omitted terminally differentiated effector memory CD45RA+ cells. The sample belongs to a study of shared clonotypes between healthy human individuals. The assay was carried out at the deep level. Each PCR replicate from the sorted subsets contained 200 to 250 ng DNA, which is some 30,000 T cell genomes. Assay: immunoSEQ multiplex PCR; the TCRdb copy retains only in-frame clones and omits some. The sample lists roughly 2,000,000 clones, about 94% occurring once. The V gene's germline CDR1 is SGHDT and CDR2 YYEEEE. Between the trimmed V and J ends, which lost 0 bases and 4 bases, there was a span of 22 bases. This CDR3 is built from 18 residues.

What was sequenced was naive CD8+ T cells sorted from blood. The TCR originated in a man between 18 and 29 years old in good health. This chain connects TRBV5-6 to TRBJ1-2; D call uncertain. The CDR3 loop is CASSLEGSSPAPLYGYTF. CDR3 coding DNA: TGTGCCAGCAGCTTGGAGGGTTCAAGTCCAGCCCCGCTCTATGGCTACACCTTC. The variable domain in full, with the rest retrieved from reference TRBV5-6 and TRBJ1-2, is DAGVTQSPTHLIKTRGQQVTLRCSPKSGHDTVSWYQQALGQGPQFIFQYYEEEERQRGNFPDRFSGHQFPNYSSELNVNALLLGDSALYLCASSLEGSSPAPLYGYTFGSGTRLTVV.